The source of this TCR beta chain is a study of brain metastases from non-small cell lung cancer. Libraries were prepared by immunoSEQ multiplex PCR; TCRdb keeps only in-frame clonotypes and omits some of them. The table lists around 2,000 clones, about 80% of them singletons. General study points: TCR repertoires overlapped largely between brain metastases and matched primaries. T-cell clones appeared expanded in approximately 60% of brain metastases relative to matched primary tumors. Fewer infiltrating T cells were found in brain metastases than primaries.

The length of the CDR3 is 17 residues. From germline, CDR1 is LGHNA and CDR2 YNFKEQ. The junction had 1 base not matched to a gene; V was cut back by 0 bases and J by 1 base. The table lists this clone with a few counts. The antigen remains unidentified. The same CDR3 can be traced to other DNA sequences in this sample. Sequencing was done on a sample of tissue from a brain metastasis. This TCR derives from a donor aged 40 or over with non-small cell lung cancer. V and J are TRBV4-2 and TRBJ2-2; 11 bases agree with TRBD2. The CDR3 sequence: CASSQDGLAGNTGELFF. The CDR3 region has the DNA TGTGCCAGCAGCCAAGATGGACTAGCGGGGAACACCGGGGAGCTGTTTTTT.